What follows are 14 T cell receptor beta chains derived from one specimen sequenced in a study of cytomegalovirus exposure and HLA in healthy donors. PCR employed 60 Vbeta and 13 Jbeta primers. Repertoires were generated with immunoSEQ multiplex PCR, while TCRdb's copy carries only in-frame clones and drops some. The sample includes around 270,000 clones, about four fifths of them seen just once. Sequencing input: PBMCs. The receptors were sampled from a girl aged 2 to 9 in good health and CMV-seronegative.

The rearrangement joins TRBV27 to TRBJ2-7; TRBD2 might be the D (6 bases). V was trimmed by 5 bases and J by 3 bases, leaving 17 bases between them. From germline, CDR1 is MNHEY and CDR2 SMNVEV (reference sequence). The CDR3 is made up of 15 amino acids. DNA for the CDR3: TGTGCCAGCAGTCCGTTGGACTTGGGGGGCTACGAGCAGTACTTC. Amino acids: CASSPLDLGGYEQYF.

V usage is TRBV5-1 and J usage is TRBJ2-5, with D possibly matching TRBD1 (6 bases). The germline CDR1 and CDR2 sequences are SGHRS and YFSETQ. The CDR3 runs to 13 residues. Trimming shortened V by 5 bases and J by 5 bases, and 13 bases separated the two germline ends. CDR3 region: CASSQGSGETQYF. In nucleotides, the CDR3 is TGCGCCAGCAGTCAGGGGAGTGGGGAGACCCAGTACTTC.

The V and J genes are TRBV5-1 and TRBJ2-2; 10 bases are shared with TRBD1. Trimming cost V 4 bases and J 5 bases; bases outside gene matches: 8. CDR1 SGHRS and CDR2 YFSETQ come from the germline V gene. The length of the CDR3 is 16 residues. In DNA, the CDR3 is TGCGCCAGCAGCCCACAGGGGACAGGGGTAACCGGGGAGCTGTTTTTT. As protein: CASSPQGTGVTGELFF.

The V gene is TRBV7-8, the J gene TRBJ1-6; D might be TRBD1 (6 bases). From germline, CDR1 is SGHVS and CDR2 FQNEAQ. V shed 5 bases and J shed 4 bases, with 15 bases lying between them. The CDR3 loop spans 16 amino acids. The CDR3 nucleotides read TGTGCCAGCAGCACCCGACAGGATTTATATAATTCACCCCTCCACTTT. As protein: CASSTRQDLYNSPLHF.

The V and J genes are TRBV27 and TRBJ1-1, with D unresolved. The CDR3 contains 14 residues. Germline CDR1 MNHEY, CDR2 SMNVEV (reference sequence). Between the trimmed V and J ends, which lost 3 bases and 2 bases, there was a span of 10 bases. The CDR3 nucleotides read TGTGCCAGCAGTTTCGGAGGGAGAAACACTGAAGCTTTCTTT. Its translation: CASSFGGRNTEAFF.

This clone was found once. The chain is built from TRBV29-1 and TRBJ2-7, with 10 nucleotides matching TRBD1. Per germline, CDR1 SQVTM and CDR2 ANQGSEA. The CDR3 is made up of 15 amino acids. V lost 0 bases to trimming and J lost 2 bases; unmatched junction nucleotides: 4. CDR3 region: CSVEDPDRGTYEQYF. The CDR3 DNA is TGCAGCGTTGAAGATCCGGACAGGGGGACCTACGAGCAGTACTTC.

This chain links TRBV6-5 with TRBJ1-4; 7 bases fit TRBD1. Looked up from germline, CDR1 is MNHEY and CDR2 is SVGAGI. CDR3 length equals 15 residues. V lost 2 bases, J lost 5 bases, and 5 bases stayed unmatched. This CDR3 reads CASSYIGTANEKLFF. In DNA, the CDR3 is TGTGCCAGCAGTTACATTGGGACAGCAAATGAAAAACTGTTTTTT.

The CDR3 DNA is TGCGCCAGCAGCCAAGAACCCTGGACTAGCGGGAGACCCAGATCCCTCGAGCAGTACTTC. Its protein product is CASSQEPWTSGRPRSLEQYF. The chain couples TRBV4-1 to TRBJ2-7; 13 nucleotides line up with TRBD2. CDR1 and CDR2 (germline): MGHRA, YSYEKL. J was trimmed by 6 bases and V by 0 bases; bases with no gene match: 17. The CDR3 contains 20 residues.

This chain uses TRBV5-1 with TRBJ2-1; possible D gene TRBD2, 6 bases. Per the germline V gene, CDR1 is SGHRS and CDR2 is YFSETQ. V gave up 0 bases and J gave up 2 bases, with 15 bases separating them. The CDR3 extends over 17 amino acids. Here the CDR3 DNA reads TGCGCCAGCAGCTTGGCCTTCCGCGGGGAAGCCTACAATGAGCAGTTCTTC. This codes for CASSLAFRGEAYNEQFF.

The chain couples TRBV7-3 to TRBJ2-7; possible D gene TRBD2, 6 bases. V was pared by 4 bases and J by 6 bases, with 13 bases between. Germline values: CDR1 SGHTA, CDR2 FQGTGA. The CDR3 contains 13 residues. The CDR3: CASSSAGRAEQYF. The CDR3 DNA is TGTGCCAGCAGCTCGGCGGGGCGAGCCGAGCAGTACTTC.

The gene calls are TRBV19 and TRBJ1-5, with 10 bases aligning to TRBD1. This CDR3 region has 18 residues. The V and J ends lost 0 bases and 3 bases, in that order; junction bases with no gene match: 8. The germline V gene encodes CDR1 LNHDA and CDR2 SQIVND (reference sequence). DNA for the CDR3: TGTGCCAGTAGTATAGAGGTCCGGGACAGGGGTTACAATCAGCCCCAGCATTTT. Residues: CASSIEVRDRGYNQPQHF.

V and J are TRBV7-3 and TRBJ2-1; TRBD2 agrees at 12 bases. There are 16 residues in the CDR3. J gave up 7 bases and V 5 bases, and 9 bases lay outside the gene matches. The germline V gene has CDR1 SGHTA and CDR2 FQGTGA. This CDR3 reads CASSAELAGGSNEQFF. DNA for the CDR3: TGTGCCAGCAGCGCGGAACTAGCGGGAGGCAGTAATGAGCAGTTCTTC.

The chain is built from TRBV6-5 and TRBJ2-1; D uncertain. CDR1 and CDR2 from the germline V gene are MNHEY and SVGAGI. With 0 bases removed from V and 3 bases from J, the gap between germline ends came to 6 bases. This CDR3 spans 14 amino acids. CDR3 bases: TGTGCCAGCAGTTACTCGATTAGCTACAATGAGCAGTTCTTC. It is translated as CASSYSISYNEQFF.

This clone occurred once. The chain is built from TRBV5-4 and TRBJ2-1, with D perhaps matching TRBD1 (6 bases). V was trimmed by 5 bases and J by 5 bases, leaving 11 bases between them. This CDR3 contains 13 residues. Germline CDR1 is SGHNT and CDR2 is YYREEE (reference sequence). The CDR3 spells CASRAGQNNEQFF. For the CDR3, the DNA is TGTGCCAGCAGGGCCGGACAGAACAATGAGCAGTTCTTC.